A selection of T cell receptor beta chains follows, all from one sample in a study of cytomegalovirus exposure and HLA in healthy donors. Repertoires were generated with immunoSEQ multiplex PCR, while TCRdb's copy carries only in-frame clones and drops some. This table holds roughly 98,000 clones, about two thirds found once. Sequencing was done on a sample of PBMCs. The origin of the receptors is a woman in her twenties or thirties in good health and CMV-seropositive. Both conserved end residues are part of each CDR3. Each record gives: CDR3 protein, CDR3 DNA, clone size, D gene, J gene, V gene. A D gene is named only where the DNA matches it firmly. Expanded clones get a size class; other rows say once, few or many, or leave the size out.

CDR3: CAWSSGTGTHTF; DNA: TGTGCCTGGAGTTCCGGGACAGGGACCCACACCTTC; size: few; D: TRBD1; J: TRBJ1-2; V: TRBV30
CDR3: CASSEGIGREAETQYF; DNA: TGTGCCAGCAGTGAAGGCATCGGCAGGGAAGCAGAGACCCAGTACTTC; size: NA; D: NA; J: TRBJ2-5; V: TRBV25-1
CDR3: CASSEEAATNEKLFF; DNA: TGTGCCAGCAGTGAAGAGGCGGCAACTAATGAAAAACTGTTTTTT; size: few; D: NA; J: TRBJ1-4; V: TRBV2
CDR3: CASSSAGQMGGGELFF; DNA: TGTGCCAGCAGTTCGGCGGGTCAAATGGGGGGCGGGGAGCTGTTTTTT; size: NA; D: NA; J: TRBJ2-2; V: TRBV6-5
CDR3: CASSVRQGARMDTEAFF; DNA: TGTGCCAGCAGCGTACGACAGGGGGCAAGGATGGACACTGAAGCTTTCTTT; size: few; D: TRBD1; J: TRBJ1-1; V: TRBV4-2
CDR3: CASSFSSGYTF; DNA: TGTGCCAGCAGCTTCTCCTCGGGCTACACCTTC; size: NA; D: NA; J: TRBJ1-2; V: TRBV7-9
CDR3: CASSRGLQETQYF; DNA: TGTGCCAGCAGCAGGGGACTTCAAGAGACCCAGTACTTC; size: NA; D: NA; J: TRBJ2-5; V: TRBV5-4
CDR3: CASSLGLAGLITDTQYF; DNA: TGTGCCAGCAGCTTGGGGCTAGCGGGGTTAATCACAGATACGCAGTATTTT; size: NA; D: TRBD2; J: TRBJ2-3; V: TRBV5-8
CDR3: CAWSGVSANTGELFF; DNA: TGTGCCTGGAGTGGAGTCTCCGCGAACACCGGGGAGCTGTTTTTT; size: NA; D: NA; J: TRBJ2-2; V: TRBV30
CDR3: CASSPATGTNTEAFF; DNA: TGTGCCAGCTCACCGGCGACAGGGACGAACACTGAAGCTTTCTTT; size: few; D: TRBD1; J: TRBJ1-1; V: TRBV18
CDR3: CASSQKRRGQGDGYTF; DNA: TGCGCCAGCAGTCAGAAACGCCGAGGACAGGGGGATGGCTACACCTTC; size: NA; D: TRBD1; J: TRBJ1-2; V: TRBV23-1
CDR3: CASSQRLDGLYGYTF; DNA: TGTGCCAGCAGCCAGAGATTGGACGGACTTTATGGCTACACCTTC; size: NA; D: NA; J: TRBJ1-2; V: TRBV2
CDR3: CASSHGTNYNEQFF; DNA: TGTGCCAGCAGCCACGGGACTAACTACAATGAGCAGTTCTTC; size: NA; D: TRBD2; J: TRBJ2-1; V: TRBV9
CDR3: CASLRSGTYEQYF; DNA: TGTGCCAGCCTCAGGTCTGGAACCTACGAGCAGTACTTC; size: NA; D: NA; J: TRBJ2-7; V: TRBV5-8
CDR3: CSVEEMGQGLSDYGYPF; DNA: TGCAGCGTTGAAGAAATGGGGCAGGGGTTGTCCGACTATGGCTACCCCTTC; size: few; D: NA; J: TRBJ1-2; V: TRBV29-1
CDR3: CASSPRAERTGELFF; DNA: TGTGCCAGCAGCCCGCGGGCGGAGAGGACCGGGGAGCTGTTTTTT; size: NA; D: NA; J: TRBJ2-2; V: TRBV5-4
CDR3: CASSQSQRGGMDTQYF; DNA: TGCGCCAGCAGCCAATCGCAGCGGGGGGGCATGGATACGCAGTATTTT; size: few; D: TRBD2; J: TRBJ2-3; V: TRBV4-3
CDR3: CSSSLNRGNPTGELFF; DNA: TGTTCCAGCAGCTTAAATCGAGGGAACCCCACCGGGGAGCTGTTTTTT; size: few; D: NA; J: TRBJ2-2; V: TRBV7-9
CDR3: CSASRVEQYF; DNA: TGCAGTGCATCCAGGGTCGAGCAGTACTTC; size: few; D: NA; J: TRBJ2-7; V: TRBV20-1
CDR3: CATSRGWRETQYF; DNA: TGTGCCACCAGCAGAGGTTGGAGAGAGACCCAGTACTTC; size: NA; D: NA; J: TRBJ2-5; V: TRBV15
CDR3: CASSGGLKDHATNYGYTF; DNA: TGTGCCAGCAGTGGTGGGCTTAAGGATCATGCAACTAACTATGGCTACACCTTC; size: once; D: NA; J: TRBJ1-2; V: TRBV6-1
CDR3: CASSVEDSRYTEAFF; DNA: TGTGCCAGCAGCGTAGAGGACAGTCGGTACACTGAAGCTTTCTTT; size: NA; D: NA; J: TRBJ1-1; V: TRBV9